Presented here are 9 T cell receptor beta chains from one specimen sequenced in a study of cytomegalovirus exposure and HLA in healthy donors. The primer mix had 60 Vbeta and 13 Jbeta primers. Produced via immunoSEQ multiplex PCR; TCRdb's table is partial and in-frame only. The sample has roughly 190,000 clones; 65% to 85% are singletons. Sequencing was performed on PBMCs. These receptors were obtained from a woman aged 18 to 35 in good health and CMV-seronegative.

This clone was detected a few times. This chain connects TRBV6-4 to TRBJ2-1; D perhaps matches TRBD2 (5 bases). V was cut by 3 bases and J by 5 bases, with 14 bases left in between. This CDR3 is 15 amino acids long. Germline values: CDR1 MRHNA, CDR2 SNTAGT. This chain's CDR3 is CASSERESGDNEQFF. The CDR3 DNA is TGTGCCAGCAGTGAACGGGAATCTGGCGACAATGAGCAGTTCTTC.

The chain has TRBV14 and TRBJ2-4; 10 positions agree with TRBD2. The CDR3 totals 20 residues. The junction had 15 bases not matched to a gene; V was cut back by 4 bases and J by 0 bases. CDR1 SGHDN and CDR2 FVKESK come from the germline V gene. The CDR3 is CASSPSSGSPEWVAKNIQYF. CDR3 sequence (DNA): TGTGCCAGCAGCCCCTCTAGCGGGAGCCCTGAATGGGTAGCCAAAAACATTCAGTACTTC.

The table lists this clone with a count of one. The chain uses TRBV5-4 and TRBJ1-1; TRBD1 might be the D (5 bases). This CDR3 has 15 residues. Germline V CDR1 and CDR2: SGHNT, YYREEE (reference sequence). V dropped 4 bases and J dropped 2 bases, with 15 bases sitting between them. The CDR3 DNA follows: TGTGCCAGCAGCATTACTCAGGGAACCAACACTGAAGCTTTCTTT. Residues: CASSITQGTNTEAFF. Together with reference TRBV5-4 and TRBJ1-1, the CDR3 gives the full variable domain: ETGVTQSPTHLIKTRGQQVTLRCSSQSGHNTVSWYQQALGQGPQFIFQYYREEENGRGNFPPRFSGLQFPNYSSELNVNALELDDSALYLCASSITQGTNTEAFFGQGTRLTVV.

J is TRBJ2-7 and V is TRBV9, with D possibly being TRBD1 (6 bases). The V end was cut by 3 bases, the J end by 5 bases, with 12 bases between. The CDR3 has 13 residues. CDR1 is SGDLS, CDR2 YYNGEE, per germline. CDR3 amino acids: CASSAETGDEQYF. The CDR3 DNA reads as TGTGCCAGCAGCGCAGAGACAGGCGACGAGCAGTACTTC.

The chain recombines TRBV28 with TRBJ1-2; D call uncertain. The CDR3 covers 12 residues. Germline-derived CDR1 and CDR2 are MDHEN and SYDVKM. V was shortened by 6 bases and J by 7 bases, with 12 bases between the two germline ends. DNA for the CDR3: TGTGCCAGCAGCCCTAGGATTTTTGGCTACACCTTC. This encodes CASSPRIFGYTF.

This clone was seen a few times. The chain combines TRBV15 with TRBJ2-7; 8 bases agree with TRBD1. CDR1 is LNHNV, CDR2 YYDKDF, per germline (reference sequence). The trim removed 1 base at V and 2 bases at J, leaving 4 bases unmatched. CDR3 length: 15 residues. The CDR3 sequence: CATSRGRGQAYEQYF. As DNA, the CDR3 is TGTGCCACCAGCAGAGGCAGGGGGCAGGCCTACGAGCAGTACTTC.

This chain uses TRBV28 with TRBJ2-7, with TRBD1 matching over 11 bases. The CDR3 sequence is 15 residues long. Germline V lookup: CDR1 MDHEN, CDR2 SYDVKM. Germline trimming cut 4 bases from V and 2 bases from J; bases unmatched to any gene: 4. The CDR3 DNA reads as TGTGCCAGCAGTTCACCGGGACAGGGGGCCTACGAGCAGTACTTC. Translation gives CASSSPGQGAYEQYF.

The chain is built from TRBV25-1 and TRBJ1-2; D gene uncertain. The V gene's germline CDR1 is MGHDK and CDR2 SYGVNS. With 1 base removed from V and 4 bases from J, the gap between germline ends came to 7 bases. The CDR3 contains 13 residues. The CDR3 reads CASSESYSYGYTF. In nucleotides, the CDR3 is TGTGCCAGCAGTGAATCGTACAGCTATGGCTACACCTTC.

The chain uses TRBV9 and TRBJ1-5; 7 nucleotides agree with TRBD1. The junction had 11 bases not matched to a gene; V was cut back by 4 bases and J by 7 bases. Looked up from germline, CDR1 is SGDLS and CDR2 is YYNGEE. This CDR3 region has 15 residues. The CDR3 nucleotides read TGTGCCAGCAGCTCATCACAGGGGTACGAACAGCCCCAGCATTTT. Encoded protein: CASSSSQGYEQPQHF. The full variable domain, in which reference TRBV9 and TRBJ1-5 provide the parts outside the CDR3, is DSGVTQTPKHLITATGQRVTLRCSPRSGDLSVYWYQQSLDQGLQFLIQYYNGEERAKGNILERFSAQQFPDLHSELNLSSLELGDSALYFCASSSSQGYEQPQHFGDGTRLSIL.